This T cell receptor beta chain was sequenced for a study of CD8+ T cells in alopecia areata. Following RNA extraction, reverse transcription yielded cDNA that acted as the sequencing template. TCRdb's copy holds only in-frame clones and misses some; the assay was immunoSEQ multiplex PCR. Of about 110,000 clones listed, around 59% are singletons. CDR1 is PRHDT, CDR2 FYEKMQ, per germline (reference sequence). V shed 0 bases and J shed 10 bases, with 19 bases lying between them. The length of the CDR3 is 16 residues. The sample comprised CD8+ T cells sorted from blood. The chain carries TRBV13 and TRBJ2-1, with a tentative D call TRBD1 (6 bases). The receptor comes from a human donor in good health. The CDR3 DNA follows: TGTGCCAGCAGCTTAGGGCGGGTCTCTCTTAGGGGGGAGCAGTTCTTC. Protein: CASSLGRVSLRGEQFF. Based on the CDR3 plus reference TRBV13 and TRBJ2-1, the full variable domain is AAGVIQSPRHLIKEKRETATLKCYPIPRHDTVYWYQQGPGQDPQFLISFYEKMQSDKGSIPDRFSAQQFSDYHSELNMSSLELGDSALYFCASSLGRVSLRGEQFFGPGTRLTVL.